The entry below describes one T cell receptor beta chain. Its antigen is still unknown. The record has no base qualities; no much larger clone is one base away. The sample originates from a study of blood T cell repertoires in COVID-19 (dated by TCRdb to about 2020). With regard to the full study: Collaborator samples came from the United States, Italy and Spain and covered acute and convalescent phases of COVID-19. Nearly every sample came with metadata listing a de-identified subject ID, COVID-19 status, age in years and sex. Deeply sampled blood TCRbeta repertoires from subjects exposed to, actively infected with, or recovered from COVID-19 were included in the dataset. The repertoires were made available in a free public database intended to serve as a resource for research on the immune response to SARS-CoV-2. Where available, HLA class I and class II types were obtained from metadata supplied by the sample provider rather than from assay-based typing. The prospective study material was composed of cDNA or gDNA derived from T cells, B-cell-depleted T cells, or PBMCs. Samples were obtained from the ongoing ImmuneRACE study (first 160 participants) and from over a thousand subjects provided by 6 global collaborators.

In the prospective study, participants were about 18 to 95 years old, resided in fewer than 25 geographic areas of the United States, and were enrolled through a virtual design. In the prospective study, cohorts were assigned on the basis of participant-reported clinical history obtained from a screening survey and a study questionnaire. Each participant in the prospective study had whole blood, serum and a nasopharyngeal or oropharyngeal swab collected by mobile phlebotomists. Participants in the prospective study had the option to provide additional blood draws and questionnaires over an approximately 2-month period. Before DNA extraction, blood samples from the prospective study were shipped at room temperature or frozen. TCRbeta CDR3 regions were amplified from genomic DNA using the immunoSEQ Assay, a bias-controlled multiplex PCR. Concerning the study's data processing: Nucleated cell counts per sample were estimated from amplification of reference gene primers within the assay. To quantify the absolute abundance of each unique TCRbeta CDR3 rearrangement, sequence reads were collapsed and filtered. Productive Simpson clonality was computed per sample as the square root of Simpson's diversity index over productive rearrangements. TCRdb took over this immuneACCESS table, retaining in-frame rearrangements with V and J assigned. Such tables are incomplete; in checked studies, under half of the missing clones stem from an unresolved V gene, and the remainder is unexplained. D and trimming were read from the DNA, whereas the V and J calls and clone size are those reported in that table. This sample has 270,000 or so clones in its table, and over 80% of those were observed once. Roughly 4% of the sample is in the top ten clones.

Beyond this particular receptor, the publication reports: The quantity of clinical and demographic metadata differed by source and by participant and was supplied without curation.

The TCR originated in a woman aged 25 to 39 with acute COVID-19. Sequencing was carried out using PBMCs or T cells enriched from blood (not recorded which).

This receptor has the CDR3 CASSWAEKLFF. The sequence in DNA is TGTGCCAGCAGCTGGGCAGAAAAACTGTTTTTT. Recombination joined TRBV27 with TRBJ1-4, with the D gene uncertain. V was cut back by 6 bases and J by 8 bases, leaving a gap of 7 bases between them. The CDR3 contains 11 residues, cysteine and phenylalanine counted. Of all the DNA, just the CDR3 is kept, 33 bases in frame from base 1. CDR1 and CDR2 (MNHEY, SMNVEV) derive from the germline V gene (reference sequence).